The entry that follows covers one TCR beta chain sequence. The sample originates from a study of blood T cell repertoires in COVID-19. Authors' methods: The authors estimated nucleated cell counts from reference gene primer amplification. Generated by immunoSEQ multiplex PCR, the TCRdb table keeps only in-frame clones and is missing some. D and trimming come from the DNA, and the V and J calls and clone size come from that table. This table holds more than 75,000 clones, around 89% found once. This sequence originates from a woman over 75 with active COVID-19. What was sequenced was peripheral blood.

The CDR3 is CAISDTSVYNEKLFF. CDR3 DNA: TGTGCCATCAGTGATACAAGCGTTTATAATGAAAAACTGTTTTTT. V gene TRBV10-3 combines with J gene TRBJ1-4; D remains unclear. This CDR3 is built from 15 residues. CDR1 and CDR2 (germline): ENHRY, SYGVKD. The V gene lost 3 bases and the J gene lost 4 bases, with 12 bases spanning the gap.